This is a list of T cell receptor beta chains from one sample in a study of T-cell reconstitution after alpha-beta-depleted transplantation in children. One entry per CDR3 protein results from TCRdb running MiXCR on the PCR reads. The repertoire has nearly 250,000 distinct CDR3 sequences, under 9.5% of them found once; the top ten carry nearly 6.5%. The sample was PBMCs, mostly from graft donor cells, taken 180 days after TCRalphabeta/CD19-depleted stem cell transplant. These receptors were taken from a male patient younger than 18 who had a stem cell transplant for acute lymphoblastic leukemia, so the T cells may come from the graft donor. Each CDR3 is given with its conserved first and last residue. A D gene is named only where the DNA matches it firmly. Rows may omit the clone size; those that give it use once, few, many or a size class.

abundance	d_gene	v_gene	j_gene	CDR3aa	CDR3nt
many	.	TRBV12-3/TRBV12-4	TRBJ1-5	CASSLGTGDNQPQHF	TGTGCCAGCAGTCTTGGAACGGGAGACAATCAGCCCCAGCATTTT
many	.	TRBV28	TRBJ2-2	CASSLDSSGELFF	TGTGCCAGCAGTTTGGACTCCTCCGGGGAGCTGTTTTTT
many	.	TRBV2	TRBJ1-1	CAIEGGTEAFF	TGTGCCATTGAGGGAGGGACTGAAGCTTTCTTT
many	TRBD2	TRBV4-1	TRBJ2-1	CASSQERSTWTSGKFNEQFF	TGCGCCAGCAGCCAAGAAAGATCCACTTGGACTAGCGGGAAATTCAATGAGCAGTTCTTC
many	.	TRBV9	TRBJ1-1	CASSVATANTEAFF	TGTGCCAGCAGCGTAGCTACGGCGAACACTGAAGCTTTCTTT
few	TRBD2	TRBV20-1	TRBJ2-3	CSASLWGGGETDTQYF	TGCAGTGCTAGTTTGTGGGGGGGGGGAGAGACAGATACGCAGTATTTT
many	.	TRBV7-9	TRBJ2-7	CASSDLGYYEQYF	TGTGCCAGCAGCGATTTGGGGTACTACGAGCAGTACTTC
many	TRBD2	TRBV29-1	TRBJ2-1	CSAKRGAFYNEQFF	TGCAGCGCCAAGCGGGGGGCTTTCTACAATGAGCAGTTCTTC
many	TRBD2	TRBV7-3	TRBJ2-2	CASSTSAANTGELFF	TGTGCCAGCAGTACTAGCGCCGCGAACACCGGGGAGCTGTTTTTT
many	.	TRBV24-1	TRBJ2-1	CATSDGNEQFF	TGTGCCACCAGTGACGGGAATGAGCAGTTCTTC
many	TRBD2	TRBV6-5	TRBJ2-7	CASSYLSGGEYEQYF	TGTGCCAGCAGTTACCTGAGCGGGGGGGAATACGAGCAGTACTTC
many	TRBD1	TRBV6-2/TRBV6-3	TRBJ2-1	CATSFIDRGDEQFF	TGTGCCACCTCCTTCATCGACAGGGGCGATGAGCAGTTCTTC
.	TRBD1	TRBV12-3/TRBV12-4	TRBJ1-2	CASSTPDRRNYGYTF	TGTGCCAGCAGTACTCCGGACAGGCGAAACTATGGCTACACCTTC
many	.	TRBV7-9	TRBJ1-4	CASSRKTPTGNEKLFF	TGTGCCAGCAGCCGGAAGACCCCGACGGGGAATGAAAAACTGTTTTTT
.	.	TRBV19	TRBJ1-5	CASSNRARSNQPQHF	TGTGCCAGTAGCAACAGGGCTAGGAGCAATCAGCCCCAGCATTTT
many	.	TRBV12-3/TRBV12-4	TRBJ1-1	CASSIFFRAGMNTEAFF	TGTGCCAGCAGCATTTTCTTCAGGGCTGGAATGAACACTGAAGCTTTCTTT
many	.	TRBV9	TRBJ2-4	CASSVEGEPKNIQYF	TGTGCCAGCAGCGTAGAGGGTGAACCCAAAAACATTCAGTACTTC
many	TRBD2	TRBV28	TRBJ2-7	CASAGVYEQYF	TGTGCCAGCGCGGGAGTCTACGAGCAGTACTTC
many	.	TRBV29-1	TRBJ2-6	CSVVGQGPSSGANVLTF	TGCAGCGTTGTTGGGCAGGGCCCAAGCTCTGGGGCCAACGTCCTGACTTTC
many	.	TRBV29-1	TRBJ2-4	CSVEELGIQYF	TGCAGCGTTGAGGAACTTGGGATTCAGTACTTC
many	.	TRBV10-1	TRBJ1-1	CASSERRDRTEAFF	TGCGCCAGCAGTGAAAGACGGGACCGTACTGAAGCTTTCTTT